Given below is one TCR beta chain in context. Its antigen is as yet unknown. The data derive from a study of T cell repertoires in cytomegalovirus infection. Regarding the study as a whole: Accumulated public TCR beta family frequency recognized individuals carrying CMV together with the relevant HLA.

The germline V gene encodes CDR1 MDHEN and CDR2 SYDVKM. The length of the CDR3 is 15 residues. V was trimmed by 8 bases and J by 4 bases, leaving 19 bases between them. Each CDR3 protein gets one entry after TCRdb re-called the reads with MiXCR. Of about 570,000 distinct CDR3 sequences detected, roughly 43% appear once; the ten largest clones hold 48%. This chain joins TRBV28 and TRBJ2-3; D might be TRBD2 (6 bases). The source material was cultured PBMCs, sampled from culture after CMV antigen stimulation. The receptor's source is a human donor in good health (CMV status not recorded). Some clones in this sample may be carry-over from other donors' samples. The DNA for the CDR3 is TGTGCCAGCCGTGGGGGACTTTTTAAGGCAGATACGCAGTATTTT. Its translation: CASRGGLFKADTQYF.